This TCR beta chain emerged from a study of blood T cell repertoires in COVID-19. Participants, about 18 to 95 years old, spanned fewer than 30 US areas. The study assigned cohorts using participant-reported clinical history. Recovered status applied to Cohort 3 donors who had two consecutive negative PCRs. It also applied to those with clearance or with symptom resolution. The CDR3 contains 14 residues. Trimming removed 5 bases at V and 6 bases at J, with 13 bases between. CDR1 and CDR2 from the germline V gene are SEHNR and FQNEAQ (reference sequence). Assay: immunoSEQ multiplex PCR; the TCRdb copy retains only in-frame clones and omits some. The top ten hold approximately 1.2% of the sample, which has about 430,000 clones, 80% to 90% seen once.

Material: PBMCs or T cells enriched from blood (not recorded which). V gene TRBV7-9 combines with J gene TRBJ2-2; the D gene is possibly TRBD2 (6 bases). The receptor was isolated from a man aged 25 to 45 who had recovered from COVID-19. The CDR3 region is CASSLLGGAGELFF. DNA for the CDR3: TGTGCCAGCAGCCTGTTAGGAGGGGCCGGGGAGCTGTTTTTT.